This TCR beta chain was captured by sequencing in a study of T cells in Graves' hyperthyroidism and ophthalmopathy. A word on this clonotype: No antigen is known for it.

Study outcomes and limitations: The majority of expanded thyroid clonotypes above 0.001 also appeared in blood.

Germline lookup yields CDR1 LGHNA and CDR2 YNFKEQ. Trimming cost V 0 bases and J 3 bases, with 15 bases left between them. CDR3 size: 16 residues. Authors of the study amplified TCR beta CDR3 regions from RNA transcripts. HTBI primers drove first-round RT-PCR of the TCR CDR3. A single record per CDR3 protein comes from TCRdb applying MiXCR to the multiplex PCR reads. This table holds about 360,000 distinct CDR3 sequences, about 13% found once. Criteria for exclusion of patients were uncontrolled infection, other autoimmune disease, pregnancy or lactation. The material sequenced was blood. The chain joins TRBV4-2 to TRBJ2-7; D not certain. The clonotype comes from a man in his thirties or forties with Graves' hyperthyroidism that later progressed to Graves' ophthalmopathy. The CDR3 loop is CASSQDEAWPLYEQYF. The CDR3 DNA sequence: TGTGCCAGCAGCCAAGATGAAGCATGGCCTCTCTACGAGCAGTACTTC.